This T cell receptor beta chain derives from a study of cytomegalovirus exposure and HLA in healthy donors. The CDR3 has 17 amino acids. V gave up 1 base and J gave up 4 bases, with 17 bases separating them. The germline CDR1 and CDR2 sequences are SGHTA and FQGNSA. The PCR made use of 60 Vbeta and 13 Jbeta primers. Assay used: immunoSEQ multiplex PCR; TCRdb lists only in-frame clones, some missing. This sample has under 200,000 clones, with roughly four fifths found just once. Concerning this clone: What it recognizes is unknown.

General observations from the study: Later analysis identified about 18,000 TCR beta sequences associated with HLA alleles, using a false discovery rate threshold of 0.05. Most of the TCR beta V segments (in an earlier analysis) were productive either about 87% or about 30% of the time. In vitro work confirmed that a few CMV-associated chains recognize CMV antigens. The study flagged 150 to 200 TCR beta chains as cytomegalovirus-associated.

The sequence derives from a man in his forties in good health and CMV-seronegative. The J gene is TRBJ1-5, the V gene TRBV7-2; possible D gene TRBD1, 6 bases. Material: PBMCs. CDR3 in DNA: TGTGCCAGCAGCTTAGTAAGGGGTGTGACAGGAAATCAGCCCCAGCATTTT. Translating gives CASSLVRGVTGNQPQHF. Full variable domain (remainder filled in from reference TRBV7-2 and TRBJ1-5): GAGVSQSPSNKVTEKGKDVELRCDPISGHTALYWYRQSLGQGLEFLIYFQGNSAPDKSGLPSDRFSAERTGGSVSTLTIQRTQQEDSAVYLCASSLVRGVTGNQPQHFGDGTRLSIL.